This T cell receptor (beta chain) was found in a study of cytomegalovirus exposure and HLA in healthy donors. The PCR contained 60 Vbeta and 13 Jbeta primers. Libraries were prepared by immunoSEQ multiplex PCR; TCRdb keeps only in-frame clonotypes and omits some of them. The sample has 95,000 to 150,000 clones, around 78% seen once. The germline V and J ends were trimmed by 5 bases and 8 bases, with 7 bases remaining between them. CDR1 and CDR2 (germline): SEHNR, FQNEAQ (reference sequence). This CDR3 is 12 amino acids long. The chain combines TRBV7-9 with TRBJ1-6; D uncertain. The sequenced sample consisted of PBMCs. The TCR sequence derives from a man aged 55 to 70 in good health and CMV-seropositive. The DNA for the CDR3 is TGTGCCAGCAGCCCATCAGATTCACCCCTCCACTTT. Protein sequence: CASSPSDSPLHF.